This TCR beta chain was found in a study of blood T cell repertoires in COVID-19. Study overall: PBMCs, B-cell-depleted T cells, or T cells were the source of the cDNA or gDNA that made up the material.

There are 15 residues in the CDR3. Trimming removed 2 bases from V and 4 bases from J; junction bases left unmatched: 7. Germline CDR1 MNHEY, CDR2 SVGAGI. Only in-frame clones appear in the TCRdb table, and some are missing; sequencing was by immunoSEQ multiplex PCR. The table has about 42,000 clones, roughly nine tenths seen once. This clone was observed a handful of times. Sequenced sample: peripheral blood. This chain uses TRBV6-5 with TRBJ1-2; 7 bases match TRBD1. The source of this sequence is a man aged 30 to 39 with active or convalescent COVID-19. In nucleotides, the CDR3 is TGTGCCAGCAGTTACAAGCAGGGGGAGAGCTATGGCTACACCTTC. Translated, it gives CASSYKQGESYGYTF.